One sample yielded the 23 T cell receptor beta chains listed below, sequenced in a study of cytomegalovirus exposure and HLA in healthy donors. Produced via immunoSEQ multiplex PCR; TCRdb's table is partial and in-frame only. This sample has 150,000 to 200,000 clones, with roughly 85% found just once. Source material: PBMCs. Source of these receptors: a young man in good health and CMV-seropositive.

The chain combines TRBV25-1 with TRBJ1-3, with TRBD1 as a possible D gene (6 bases). The CDR3 sequence is 14 residues long. Trimming left V 6 bases short and J 6 bases short, with 15 bases between. Germline CDR1 and CDR2: MGHDK and SYGVNS. The chain's CDR3 is CASSPAGGANTIYF. CDR3 DNA: TGTGCCAGCAGCCCGGCCGGGGGGGCAAACACCATATATTTT.

This chain uses TRBV21-1 with TRBJ2-5; the D call of TRBD2 is as the table states it, not checked on the DNA. TRBV21-1 is shown as a pseudogene. The CDR3 extends over 17 amino acids. The CDR3 spells CAREGQQTSGVKETQYF. In DNA, the CDR3 is TGTGCCAGGGAGGGGCAGCAGACTAGCGGGGTTAAAGAGACCCAGTACTTC.

The rearrangement uses TRBV10-3 and TRBJ1-1, with a tentative D call TRBD1 (6 bases). V lost 7 bases, J lost 4 bases, and 13 bases lay in between. Germline loops: CDR1 ENHRY, CDR2 SYGVKD. This CDR3 is 13 amino acids long. The DNA for the CDR3 is TGTGCCATCAAACAGGGCAAGGGCACTGAAGCTTTCTTT. It specifies CAIKQGKGTEAFF.

The table lists this clone with a few counts. In the same sample, other DNA sequences code for this CDR3. CDR3 coding DNA: TGTGCCAGCAGTGAAAAGGGACTGGGAGAGACCCAGTACTTC. Amino acid sequence: CASSEKGLGETQYF. The chain couples TRBV6-1 to TRBJ2-5; D is possibly TRBD2 (6 bases). V dropped 2 bases and J dropped 4 bases, with 11 bases sitting between them. From germline, CDR1 is MNHNS and CDR2 SASEGT. The CDR3 loop spans 14 amino acids.

The genes are TRBV30 and TRBJ1-2; tentative D call: TRBD1 (6 bases). V shed 3 bases and J shed 8 bases, with 19 bases lying between them. Germline lookup yields CDR1 GTSNPN and CDR2 SVGIG (reference sequence). The CDR3 extends over 14 amino acids. The CDR3 loop reads CAWRIEAGVKGYTF. The CDR3 region has the DNA TGTGCCTGGAGGATCGAAGCAGGGGTTAAGGGCTACACCTTC.

The chain has TRBV7-2 and TRBJ1-4; maybe TRBD1 (5 bases). This CDR3 region has 16 residues. Germline V gene sequence: CDR1 SGHTA, CDR2 FQGNSA. Trimming removed 5 bases at V and 2 bases at J, with 15 bases between. The CDR3 loop reads CASSPAGRATNEKLFF. CDR3 nucleotide sequence: TGTGCCAGCAGCCCAGCAGGCAGGGCCACTAATGAAAAACTGTTTTTT.

This chain connects TRBV7-6 to TRBJ2-7; 7 nucleotides line up with TRBD1. V gave up 1 base and J gave up 7 bases; unmatched junction bases: 7. The CDR3 is made up of 14 amino acids. The germline V gene has CDR1 SGHVS and CDR2 FNYEAQ. The CDR3 DNA sequence: TGTGCCAGCAGCTTAGGGCAGGGGGATAAAGAGCAGTACTTC. Amino acids: CASSLGQGDKEQYF.

The chain joins TRBV14 to TRBJ2-3; D gene unclear. Germline V CDR1 and CDR2: SGHDN, FVKESK. The CDR3 totals 13 residues. V lost 1 base and J lost 3, with 5 bases in between. The chain's CDR3 is CASSQVGTDTQYF. The CDR3 region has the DNA TGTGCCAGCAGCCAAGTCGGTACAGATACGCAGTATTTT. Variable domain in full (rest from reference TRBV14 and TRBJ2-3): EAGVTQFPSHSVIEKGQTVTLRCDPISGHDNLYWYRRVMGKEIKFLLHFVKESKQDESGMPNNRFLAERTGGTYSTLKVQPAELEDSGVYFCASSQVGTDTQYFGPGTRLTVL.

The chain employs TRBV5-1 and TRBJ2-7; 7 bases agree with TRBD1. This CDR3 contains 16 residues. Looked up from germline, CDR1 is SGHRS and CDR2 is YFSETQ. With V trimmed by 4 bases and J by 3 bases, 13 bases remained unmatched. CDR3 amino acids: CASSNPSGQLFYEQYF. CDR3 nucleotide sequence: TGCGCCAGCAGCAACCCATCGGGACAGCTCTTCTACGAGCAGTACTTC.

The V and J genes are TRBV5-6 and TRBJ1-4; the D is unclear. Per the germline V gene, CDR1 is SGHDT and CDR2 is YYEEEE. V dropped 7 bases and J dropped 4 bases, with 14 bases sitting between them. The CDR3 has 14 amino acids. CDR3 nucleotide sequence: TGTGCCAGCGGTTCGACTAGGTTTAATGAAAAACTGTTTTTT. Protein product: CASGSTRFNEKLFF.

V gene TRBV5-4 combines with J gene TRBJ1-1; D is unclear. The CDR3 spans 13 residues. CDR1 SGHNT and CDR2 YYREEE come from the germline V gene (reference sequence). The germline V and J ends were trimmed by 0 bases and 5 bases, with 8 bases remaining between them. The CDR3 loop is CASSLGPNTEAFF. CDR3 coding DNA: TGTGCCAGCAGCTTGGGTCCTAATACTGAAGCTTTCTTT.

V usage is TRBV30 and J usage is TRBJ1-1, with 8 bases lining up with TRBD1. The germline V gene encodes CDR1 GTSNPN and CDR2 SVGIG (reference sequence). The CDR3 totals 13 residues. V lost 4 bases to trimming and J lost 1 base; unmatched junction nucleotides: 2. The CDR3 loop reads CAWNDRGNTEAFF. For the CDR3, the DNA is TGTGCCTGGAATGACAGGGGGAACACTGAAGCTTTCTTT.

A word on this clone: Germline and junction disagree at one end, which may indicate a read error. The chain uses TRBV7-7 and TRBJ2-5; tentatively, D is TRBD2 (6 bases). The CDR3 has 15 residues. From germline, CDR1 is SSHAT and CDR2 FNYEAQ (reference sequence). The CDR3 region is CASSFYTGDQETQYF. CDR3 nucleotide sequence: TGTGCTAGCAGCTTTTATACGGGGGACCAAGAGACCCAGTACTTC.

The chain links TRBV27 to TRBJ2-1; 8 bases are a match to TRBD2. The V segment lost 0 bases and the J segment 5 bases; nucleotides outside the gene matches: 3. CDR1 is MNHEY, CDR2 SMNVEV, per germline (reference sequence). The CDR3 length is 15 residues. For the CDR3, the DNA is TGTGCCAGCAGTTTATCGACGGGGGGGGACAATGAGCAGTTCTTC. It is translated as CASSLSTGGDNEQFF.

The chain has TRBV7-9 and TRBJ1-3; D possibly corresponds to TRBD1 (6 bases). Germline V gene sequence: CDR1 SEHNR, CDR2 FQNEAQ (reference sequence). The CDR3 loop spans 13 amino acids. Trimming left V 1 base short and J 9 bases short, with 10 bases between. In DNA, the CDR3 is TGTGCCAGCAGCTTAGACAGGGCGACCACCATATATTTT. It yields the protein CASSLDRATTIYF.

Many counts were recorded for this clone. The chain has TRBV19 and TRBJ1-3, with TRBD1 matching over 9 bases. The V segment lost 8 bases and the J segment 5 bases; nucleotides outside the gene matches: 10. CDR1 and CDR2 (germline): LNHDA, SQIVND (reference sequence). The CDR3 has 15 residues. CDR3 residues: CASEQGALPRNTIYF. CDR3 nucleotides: TGTGCCAGTGAACAGGGGGCCCTACCACGAAACACCATATATTTT.

The chain employs TRBV27 and TRBJ2-7, with 8 bases that match TRBD2. CDR3 size: 13 residues. Germline-derived CDR1 and CDR2 are MNHEY and SMNVEV (reference sequence). The CDR3 reads CGVGGGTAYEQYF. The CDR3 DNA follows: TGTGGTGTGGGCGGGGGGACTGCCTACGAGCAGTACTTC.

This chain links TRBV5-4 with TRBJ1-1; D possibly corresponds to TRBD1 (5 bases). Germline V gives CDR1 SGHNT, CDR2 YYREEE (reference sequence). There are 15 residues in the CDR3. With 3 bases removed from V and 1 base from J, the gap between germline ends came to 13 bases. The CDR3 spells CASSSPQDPNTEAFF. The CDR3 coding sequence is TGTGCCAGCAGCTCGCCACAGGACCCGAACACTGAAGCTTTCTTT.

The chain couples TRBV4-2 to TRBJ2-1; 8 nucleotides agree with TRBD2. Looked up from germline, CDR1 is LGHNA and CDR2 is YNFKEQ. The CDR3 is 17 amino acids. Germline trimming cut 3 bases from V and 2 bases from J; bases unmatched to any gene: 9. Here the CDR3 DNA reads TGTGCCAGCAGCCAGTTCATAGCGGGGCTAACCTACAATGAGCAGTTCTTC. Amino acid sequence: CASSQFIAGLTYNEQFF.

The chain has TRBV7-2 and TRBJ2-5; 10 nucleotides align to TRBD1. The germline V gene encodes CDR1 SGHTA and CDR2 FQGNSA. V dropped 2 bases and J dropped 7; count of bases not matched to a gene: 7. CDR3 length: 15 residues. For the CDR3, the DNA is TGTGCCAGCAGCTTATCCGGGACAGGGGTTGGGACCCAGTACTTC. Its translation is CASSLSGTGVGTQYF.

The genes are TRBV5-3 and TRBJ2-4; D remains ambiguous. TRBV5-3 is an open reading frame whose function is uncertain. Trimming took 0 bases from V and 0 from J, leaving 4 bases between them. The CDR3 has 14 amino acids. CDR3 nucleotides: TGTGCCAGAAGCTTGGCGGGAGCCAAAAACATTCAGTACTTC. It yields the protein CARSLAGAKNIQYF.

The chain is built from TRBV27 and TRBJ1-1; D gene ambiguous. V was clipped by 6 bases and J by 1 base, with 6 bases between them. The CDR3 is made up of 12 amino acids. Germline CDR1 and CDR2: MNHEY and SMNVEV (reference sequence). The CDR3 DNA sequence: TGTGCCAGCAGGGACTGGAACACTGAAGCTTTCTTT. This codes for CASRDWNTEAFF.

This clone was seen a single time. This sequence joins TRBV5-1 and TRBJ2-2; TRBD2 matches at 8 bases. The V and J ends lost 5 bases and 8 bases, in that order; junction bases with no gene match: 8. CDR1 is SGHRS and CDR2 is YFSETQ in the germline V gene. The CDR3 has 14 amino acids. The CDR3 here is CASRRTSISGELFF. As DNA, the CDR3 is TGCGCCAGCAGACGGACTAGCATTTCGGGGGAGCTGTTTTTT.